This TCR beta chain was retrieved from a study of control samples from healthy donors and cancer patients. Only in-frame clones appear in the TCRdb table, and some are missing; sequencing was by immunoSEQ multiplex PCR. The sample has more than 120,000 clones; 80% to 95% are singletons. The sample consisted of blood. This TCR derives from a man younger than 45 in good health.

CDR3 nucleotides: TGTGCCAGCAGCCAAGATGGGACAGGGTACAATGAGCAGTTCTTC. Translated: CASSQDGTGYNEQFF. This chain uses TRBV3-1 (or the pseudogene TRBV3-2) with TRBJ2-1; 9 bases are a match to TRBD1. Unmatched junction bases numbered 1, after V lost 0 bases and J lost 4 bases. The CDR3 runs to 15 residues. Germline CDR1 is LGHDT and CDR2 is YNNKEL (reference sequence).